This T cell receptor beta chain emerged from a study of blood T cell repertoires in COVID-19. Study-wide context: Sources were T cells, B-cell-depleted T cells, or PBMCs; the material itself was cDNA or gDNA.

In the original processing: Researchers report that nucleated cell counts were estimated from reference gene primer amplification. The assay was immunoSEQ multiplex PCR, and TCRdb's table has in-frame clones only and misses some. V and J calls and clone size are those listed in that table; D and trimming were worked out from the DNA. The repertoire has more than 150,000 clones, around 80% of them found once; the top ten carry roughly 13%. Those who participated ranged in age from 18 to 89 years and resided in roughly 26 US areas. This CDR3 is built from 19 residues. V was clipped by 5 bases and J by 2 bases, with 25 bases between them. Germline V CDR1 and CDR2: MDHEN, SYDVKM.

V gene TRBV28 combines with J gene TRBJ1-3; D is unclear. The TCR comes from a woman aged 55-70 years who had recovered from COVID-19. The sample taken for sequencing was PBMCs or T cells enriched from blood (not recorded which). As DNA, the CDR3 is TGTGCCAGCAGTGAAATCCTCGCCGGTTTCGGCAGGCCTGGAAACACCATATATTTT. Translation gives CASSEILAGFGRPGNTIYF.